The 3 T cell receptor beta chains below were found in one sample sequenced in a study of identical twins. MiXCR, applied by TCRdb to the 5' RACE reads, yields one record per CDR3 protein. The table lists about 450,000 distinct CDR3 sequences, 15% to 20% of them singletons. The sequencing sample was made of naive T cells sorted from blood. The receptors come from a man aged 45-65 years in good health.

This clonotype was counted many times. The chain joins TRBV12-3 or TRBV12-4 to TRBJ2-1; no definite D call. V was shortened by 6 bases and J by 1 base, with 13 bases between the two germline ends. CDR3 length equals 15 residues. In DNA, the CDR3 is TGTGCCAGCAGCCCTAGGCTCGGGTCCTACAATGAGCAGTTCTTC. Translating it yields CASSPRLGSYNEQFF.

The CDR3 nucleotides read TGTGCCAGCATTCTAGCGGGACCCTCCTACAATGAGCAGTTCTTC. This codes for CASILAGPSYNEQFF. The rearrangement links TRBV28 to TRBJ2-1; the match to TRBD2 covers 9 bases. The J segment lost 0 bases and the V segment lost 7 bases, leaving 4 bases of the junction unmatched. The CDR3 totals 15 residues. Germline V gene sequence: CDR1 MDHEN, CDR2 SYDVKM.

This clonotype was recorded a few times. The chain is built from TRBV4-2 and TRBJ2-3; tentatively, D is TRBD2 (6 bases). The CDR3 totals 15 residues. Germline values: CDR1 LGHNA, CDR2 YNFKEQ. Trimming shortened V by 5 bases and J by 5 bases, and 17 bases separated the two germline ends. The CDR3 spells CASSVRPGERDTQYF. In DNA, the CDR3 is TGTGCCAGCAGCGTCCGCCCGGGGGAGAGAGATACGCAGTATTTT.